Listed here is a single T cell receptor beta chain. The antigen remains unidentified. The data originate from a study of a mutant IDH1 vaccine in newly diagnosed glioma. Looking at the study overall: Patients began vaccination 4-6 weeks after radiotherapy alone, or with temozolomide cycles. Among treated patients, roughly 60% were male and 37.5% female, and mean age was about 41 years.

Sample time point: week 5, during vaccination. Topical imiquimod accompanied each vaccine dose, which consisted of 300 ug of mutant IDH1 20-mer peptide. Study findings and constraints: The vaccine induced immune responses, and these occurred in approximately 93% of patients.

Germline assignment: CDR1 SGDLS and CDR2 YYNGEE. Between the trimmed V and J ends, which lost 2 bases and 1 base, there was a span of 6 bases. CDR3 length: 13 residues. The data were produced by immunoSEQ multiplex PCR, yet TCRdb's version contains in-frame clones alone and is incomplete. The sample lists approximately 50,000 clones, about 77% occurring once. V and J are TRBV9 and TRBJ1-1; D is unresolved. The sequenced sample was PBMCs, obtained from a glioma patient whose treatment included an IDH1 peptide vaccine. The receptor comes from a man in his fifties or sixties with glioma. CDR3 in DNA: TGTGCCAGCAGCGTGTGGCAGAACACTGAAGCTTTCTTT. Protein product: CASSVWQNTEAFF.